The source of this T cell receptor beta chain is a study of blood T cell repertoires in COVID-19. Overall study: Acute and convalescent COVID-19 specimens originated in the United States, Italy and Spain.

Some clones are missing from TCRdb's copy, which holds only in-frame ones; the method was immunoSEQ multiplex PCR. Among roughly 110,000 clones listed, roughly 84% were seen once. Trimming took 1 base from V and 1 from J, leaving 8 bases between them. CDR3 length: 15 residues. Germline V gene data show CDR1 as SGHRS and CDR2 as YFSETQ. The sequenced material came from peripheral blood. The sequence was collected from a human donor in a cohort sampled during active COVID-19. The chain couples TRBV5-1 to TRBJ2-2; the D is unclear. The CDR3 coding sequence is TGCGCCAGCAGCTTGAATTCACAGAACACCGGGGAGCTGTTTTTT. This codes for CASSLNSQNTGELFF.